Listed below are T cell receptor beta chains from one sample, sequenced in a study of T-cell reconstitution after alpha-beta-depleted transplantation in children. TCRdb reprocessed the PCR reads via MiXCR and lists one record per CDR3 protein. Counted here are nearly 550,000 distinct CDR3 sequences, around 20% occurring once; the ten biggest clones make up approximately 3%. The specimen was PBMCs from the stem cell graft donor, collected from the stem cell graft. These TCRs come from a human donor who donated a stem cell graft to a child with acute lymphoblastic leukemia. The CDR3 runs from the conserved cysteine through the conserved F or W. D genes are given only for firm matches. Only some rows state a clone size, as once, few, many or a class for expanded clones.

- - TRBJ2-1 TRBV5-5 TGTGCCAGCAGCTGGCTGGTAGATGAGCAGTTCTTC CASSWLVDEQFF
- few TRBJ1-4 TRBV6-5 TGTGCCAGCAGTTACAACAGAGTACCAACTAATGAAAAACTGTTTTTT CASSYNRVPTNEKLFF
TRBD2 - TRBJ2-5 TRBV6-5 TGTGCCAGCAGTTATTTCGGACTAGCGGCCATACACCGGGCCCAGTACTTC CASSYFGLAAIHRAQYF
- - TRBJ2-1 TRBV5-1 TGCGCCAGCAGCTTGGTGGGCGGACCGGACCCGGAGCAGTTCTTC CASSLVGGPDPEQFF
- - TRBJ2-1 TRBV12-3/TRBV12-4 TGTGCCAGCAGTTTGATGCAAAGGGGGGGCTACAATGAGCAGTTCTTC CASSLMQRGGYNEQFF
TRBD1 once TRBJ1-2 TRBV9 TGTGCCAGCAGAGGTTCTTTCCCGGGACAGGGGGCAAGGAACTATGGCTACACCTTC CASRGSFPGQGARNYGYTF
- - TRBJ2-7 TRBV6-1 TGTGCCAGCAGTCTTGTCGGGACGGGTAGGGTCGAGCAGTACTTC CASSLVGTGRVEQYF
- few TRBJ2-3 TRBV5-6 TGTGCCAGCAGCTGGCAGGGGATGGGCACAGATACGCAGTATTTT CASSWQGMGTDTQYF
- - TRBJ1-1 TRBV18 TGTGCCAGCTCGCGGGGGGCCCAGCGCACTGAAGCTTTCTTT CASSRGAQRTEAFF
- few TRBJ2-7 TRBV20-1 TGCAGTGCTGGGGGAATGATCTACGAGCAGTACTTC CSAGGMIYEQYF
TRBD2 few TRBJ2-7 TRBV20-1 TGCAGTGCTAGTTGGGCTAGCGGTCCCCACTCTTTCTCCTACGAGCAGTACTTC CSASWASGPHSFSYEQYF
- few TRBJ2-7 TRBV30 TGTGCCTGGAGTGTCACAGGCAACTCCTACGAGCAGTACTTC CAWSVTGNSYEQYF
TRBD2 few TRBJ2-3 TRBV9 TGTGCCAGCAGCGACGGGACTAGCGTTGATACGCAGTATTTT CASSDGTSVDTQYF
TRBD1 few TRBJ1-1 TRBV5-6 TGTGCCAGCAGCATGACTACCGGGACAGTGAACACTGAAGCTTTCTTT CASSMTTGTVNTEAFF
- - TRBJ2-2 TRBV12-3/TRBV12-4 TGTGCCAGCTATCTATCGGCCGGGGAGCTGTTTTTT CASYLSAGELFF
TRBD2 few TRBJ2-2 TRBV3-1 TGTGCCAGCAGCCCCGATCCCGGGAGGGAGGAGACCGGGGAGCTGTTTTTT CASSPDPGREETGELFF
- few TRBJ2-2 TRBV5-1 TGCGCCAGCAGTACCAATCCCGGGACGGAGGCCGGGGAGCTGTTTTTT CASSTNPGTEAGELFF
- many TRBJ2-1 TRBV12-3/TRBV12-4 TGTGCCAGCAGCCCCTTAGCGCACTCCTACAATGAGCAGTTCTTC CASSPLAHSYNEQFF
- few TRBJ1-1 TRBV3-1 TGTGCCAGCAGCCAAGACGGGTGGGGGGCGGACACTGAAGCTTTCTTT CASSQDGWGADTEAFF
- - TRBJ2-7 TRBV12-5 TGTGCTAGTACCCGTGGGGGCTCCTACGAGCAGTACTTC CASTRGGSYEQYF
TRBD1 many TRBJ1-6 TRBV5-1 TGCGCCAGCAGCCTGAGCACAGGGGGCGGTTATTCACCCCTCCACTTT CASSLSTGGGYSPLHF
- - TRBJ1-6 TRBV4-1 TGCGCCAGCAGCCAAGATCAAAGGGGGTCCTATAATTCACCCCTCCACTTT CASSQDQRGSYNSPLHF
- few TRBJ2-2 TRBV9 TGTGCCAGCAGCCCTAGGACCAGGTACACCGGGGAGCTGTTTTTT CASSPRTRYTGELFF
- - TRBJ1-2 TRBV5-8 TGTGCCAGCGGCTTGGACGGAAACTATGGCTACACCTTC CASGLDGNYGYTF
- few TRBJ2-3 TRBV20-1 TGCAGTGCTAGACAGCGGTTCACAGATACGCAGTATTTT CSARQRFTDTQYF
- - TRBJ2-5 TRBV29-1 TGCAGCTACCCCGAGGGGGAACGAGAGACCCAGTACTTC CSYPEGERETQYF
- - TRBJ2-7 TRBV20-1 TGCAGTGTCCCGACACCAAGCTCCTACGAGCAGTACTTC CSVPTPSSYEQYF
TRBD2 few TRBJ2-1 TRBV12-3/TRBV12-4 TGTGCCAGCAGTCTAGCGGGAGTTGTCGATGAGCAGTTCTTC CASSLAGVVDEQFF
TRBD2 - TRBJ2-3 TRBV5-1 TGCGCCAGCAGCTCCGGGACTAGCGGGAGTTCCACAGATACGCAGTATTTT CASSSGTSGSSTDTQYF